These 27 T cell receptor beta chains were sequenced from one sample in a study of T cells expressing NK-cell markers. TCRdb re-called the 5' RACE reads and catalogs CDR3 proteins one per entry, DNA excluded. Its table lists 400,000 to 450,000 distinct CDR3 sequences. Sequenced: blood T cells: a sorted CD56 or NKG2C T cell subset, CD4+ or CD8+ T cells, or bulk PBMC T cells (not recorded which). These receptors were collected from a woman between 18 and 70 years old in good health.

The chain has TRBV6-2 or TRBV6-3 and TRBJ2-7. Looked up from germline, CDR1 is MNHEY and CDR2 is SVGEGT. CDR3 size: 12 residues. This CDR3 is CASAFGPYEQYF.

The chain recombines TRBV5-5 with TRBJ2-1; there is no DNA to check the TCRdb D call of TRBD1. This CDR3 is built from 14 residues. Per germline, CDR1 SGHKS and CDR2 YYEKEE (reference sequence). This CDR3 is CASSLTGERTVGFF.

This sequence joins TRBV7-2 and TRBJ2-5; the D call from TCRdb, TRBD2, cannot be confirmed without DNA. The germline CDR1 and CDR2 sequences are SGHTA and FQGNSA. The CDR3 length is 13 residues. The CDR3 sequence is CASSRGPAATQYF.

The rearrangement uses TRBV20-1 and TRBJ1-5. This CDR3 region has 15 residues. The germline V gene has CDR1 DFQATT and CDR2 SNEGSKA (reference sequence). CDR3 loop: CSARDLARTAGPQHF.

The chain links TRBV15 to TRBJ2-7. The CDR3 is made up of 14 amino acids. CDR1 and CDR2 (germline): LNHNV, YYDKDF (reference sequence). CDR3 residues: CATSRVTEAYGQYF.

This chain joins TRBV5-1 and TRBJ2-3; TCRdb's D call of TRBD2 is untestable without DNA. Germline CDR1 reads SGHRS; CDR2 reads YFSETQ. CDR3 length: 14 amino acids. The chain's CDR3 is CASSLQALTDTQYF.

The chain has TRBV29-1 and TRBJ2-1. The CDR3 loop spans 11 amino acids. Germline V gene data show CDR1 as SQVTM and CDR2 as ANQGSEA. The chain's CDR3 is CSVGHGNEQFF.

This chain joins TRBV5-1 and TRBJ2-1; lacking DNA, the TRBD2 call made by TCRdb goes unchecked. The CDR3 covers 15 residues. Per germline, CDR1 SGHRS and CDR2 YFSETQ. The CDR3 spells CASSASGGSYNEQFF. The full variable domain, rest sourced from reference TRBV5-1 and TRBJ2-1, is KAGVTQTPRYLIKTRGQQVTLSCSPISGHRSVSWYQQTPGQGLQFLFEYFSETQRNKGNFPGRFSGRQFSNSRSEMNVSTLELGDSALYLCASSASGGSYNEQFFGPGTRLTVL.

J is TRBJ1-6 and V is TRBV20-1. The germline gives CDR1 DFQATT, CDR2 SNEGSKA (reference sequence). This CDR3 spans 13 amino acids. The CDR3: CGVEGLQVSPLHF.

V and J are TRBV7-2 and TRBJ2-7; TCRdb proposes TRBD1, but this gene call is untestable without DNA. CDR1 and CDR2 (germline): SGHTA, FQGNSA. This CDR3 is built from 14 residues. The CDR3 protein is CASSLGIQTGEQYF.

J is TRBJ1-4 and V is TRBV18; TCRdb picks TRBD1, but there is no DNA to check that call. The CDR3 is 14 amino acids. Germline loops: CDR1 KGHSH, CDR2 LQKENI. CDR3 residues: CASAGDRGVEKLFF. The full variable domain, its missing parts supplied by reference TRBV18 and TRBJ1-4, is NAGVMQNPRHLVRRRGQEARLRCSPMKGHSHVYWYRQLPEEGLKFMVYLQKENIIDESGMPKERFSAEFPKEGPSILRIQQVVRGDSAAYFCASAGDRGVEKLFFGSGTQLSVL.

The chain joins TRBV7-2 to TRBJ2-1; TCRdb's D call of TRBD1 is untestable without DNA. Germline assignment: CDR1 SGHTA and CDR2 FQGNSA. This CDR3 contains 16 residues. This CDR3 is CASSSRLGPGLGEQFF.

The CDR3 region is CASSATPGAHRPDTQYF. The rearrangement uses TRBV4-1 and TRBJ2-3; TCRdb returns TRBD1, unconfirmable since there is no DNA. CDR3 length: 17 amino acids. Germline V CDR1 and CDR2: MGHRA, YSYEKL.

The chain links TRBV29-1 to TRBJ1-1; TCRdb selects TRBD1, and the lack of DNA leaves this call unchecked. There are 13 residues in the CDR3. CDR1 SQVTM and CDR2 ANQGSEA come from the germline V gene. This chain's CDR3 is CSVGQGAYTEAFF.

The rearrangement links TRBV7-8 to TRBJ2-1; TCRdb's D call of TRBD2 is untestable without DNA. Germline V gene sequence: CDR1 SGHVS, CDR2 FQNEAQ. The CDR3 is 16 residues long. Here the CDR3 reads CASSLRSGGATNEQFF.

V and J are TRBV4-1 and TRBJ2-7. Germline loops: CDR1 MGHRA, CDR2 YSYEKL. CDR3 length equals 15 residues. The chain's CDR3 is CASSLHLDLSYEQYF.

The chain is built from TRBV4-2 and TRBJ2-7; TCRdb reports TRBD1, a call that lacks DNA to check it against. CDR3 length: 15 amino acids. CDR1 and CDR2 (germline): LGHNA, YNFKEQ. The CDR3 sequence: CASSQEQRQGVGQYF.

The V and J genes are TRBV21-1 and TRBJ2-7; TCRdb selects TRBD1, and the lack of DNA leaves this call unchecked. TRBV21-1 is termed a pseudogene. CDR3 length equals 16 residues. CDR3 protein: CASRLSDRGMAYEQYF.

The CDR3: CASSPIAGSVTEAFF. The chain combines TRBV18 with TRBJ1-1. The CDR3 length is 15 residues. Per the germline V gene, CDR1 is KGHSH and CDR2 is LQKENI.

V is TRBV5-1 and J is TRBJ2-3. There are 14 residues in the CDR3. Germline V CDR1 and CDR2: SGHRS, YFSETQ. The CDR3 sequence is CASSLETHTDTQYF.

The J gene is TRBJ1-2, the V gene TRBV9; the TCRdb call, TRBD1, lacks DNA for checking. The CDR3 contains 14 residues. Germline V CDR1 and CDR2: SGDLS, YYNGEE. The CDR3 loop is CASSPRGPRGGYTF.

The chain carries TRBV4-1 and TRBJ2-1; TCRdb designates TRBD1, a call that cannot be tested without DNA. Germline assignment: CDR1 MGHRA and CDR2 YSYEKL. This CDR3 is 15 amino acids long. CDR3 amino acids: CASSQGTAFIGEQFF.

This sequence joins TRBV29-1 and TRBJ2-3. The CDR3 contains 14 residues. Germline V gives CDR1 SQVTM, CDR2 ANQGSEA. The CDR3 spells CSVVLGPSTDTQYF.

The chain links TRBV20-1 to TRBJ2-1; TCRdb gives TRBD2 as the D gene, but with no DNA this cannot be confirmed. Germline V lookup: CDR1 DFQATT, CDR2 SNEGSKA (reference sequence). The length of the CDR3 is 16 residues. CDR3 in amino acids: CSARGLGASVYNEQFF.

V is TRBV7-6 and J is TRBJ2-1; TCRdb picks TRBD1, but there is no DNA to check that call. Germline lookup yields CDR1 SGHVS and CDR2 FNYEAQ. This CDR3 spans 18 amino acids. CDR3 amino acids: CASSLGGGGGSSYNEQFF.

The chain uses TRBV5-1 and TRBJ2-5. CDR3 size: 12 residues. CDR1 is SGHRS and CDR2 is YFSETQ in the germline V gene. The CDR3 region is CASSHSQETQYF.

The rearrangement uses TRBV5-4 and TRBJ2-4; with no DNA, the TCRdb D assignment of TRBD1 cannot be verified. This CDR3 comprises 17 residues. Germline CDR1 and CDR2: SGHNT and YYREEE (reference sequence). CDR3 region: CASSLIGASGAKNIQYF.